The present T cell receptor (beta chain) was sequenced within a study of preoperative IRX-2 immunotherapy in early breast cancer. Treatment here: preoperative locoregional IRX-2 cytokine immunotherapy. Patients received preoperative, locoregional IRX-2 cytokine immunotherapy in a phase Ib study. This CDR3 comprises 16 residues. Germline CDR1 is MNHGY and CDR2 is SAAAGT. With V trimmed by 6 bases and J by 6 bases, 17 bases remained unmatched. Repertoires were generated with immunoSEQ multiplex PCR, while TCRdb's copy carries only in-frame clones and drops some. The profile shows tens of thousands of clones, 82% of them singletons.

This receptor was obtained from a human donor with breast cancer. Material: lymph node tissue, obtained after IRX-2 immunotherapy. V is TRBV6-8 and J is TRBJ2-7, with 7 bases lining up with TRBD1. As DNA, the CDR3 is TGTGCCAGCAGCCGCCTCGTCCCGGGACAGAAGAGCGAGCAGTACTTC. It yields the protein CASSRLVPGQKSEQYF.